This T cell receptor beta chain was observed in a study of T cell changes during pregnancy in multiple sclerosis. Sequenced by immunoSEQ multiplex PCR; TCRdb stores in-frame clones only, minus some. The sample includes approximately 53,000 clones, 90% of them seen just once. CDR1 is LGHNA and CDR2 is YNFKEQ in the germline V gene. There are 20 residues in the CDR3. Trimming cost V 4 bases and J 0 bases, with 22 bases left between them. The chain employs TRBV4-2 and TRBJ2-6, with a tentative D call TRBD1 (6 bases). This receptor was identified in a female donor in good health, enrolled as a control in a pregnancy study. The specimen comprised peripheral blood, sampled after pregnancy. For the CDR3, the DNA is TGTGCCAGCAGCCCCCGCAGGGGCCCGGACGCTACCTCTGGGGCCAACGTCCTGACTTTC. It is translated as CASSPRRGPDATSGANVLTF.